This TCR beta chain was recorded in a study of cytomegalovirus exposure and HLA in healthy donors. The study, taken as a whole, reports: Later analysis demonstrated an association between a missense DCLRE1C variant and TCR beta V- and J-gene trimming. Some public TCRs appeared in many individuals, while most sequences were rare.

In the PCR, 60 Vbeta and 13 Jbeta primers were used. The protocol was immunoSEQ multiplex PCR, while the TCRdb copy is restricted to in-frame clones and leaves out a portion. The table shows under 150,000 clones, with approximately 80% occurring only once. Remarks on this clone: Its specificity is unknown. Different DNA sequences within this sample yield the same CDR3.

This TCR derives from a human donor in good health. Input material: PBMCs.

CDR3: CASSAGTGRYEQYF. The DNA of the CDR3 is TGTGCCAGCAGCGCAGGGACAGGGAGGTACGAGCAGTACTTC. The genes are TRBV9 and TRBJ2-7; the match to TRBD1 covers 9 bases. CDR3 size: 14 residues. Germline trimming cut 3 bases from V and 4 bases from J; bases unmatched to any gene: 5. Germline V gene sequence: CDR1 SGDLS, CDR2 YYNGEE.